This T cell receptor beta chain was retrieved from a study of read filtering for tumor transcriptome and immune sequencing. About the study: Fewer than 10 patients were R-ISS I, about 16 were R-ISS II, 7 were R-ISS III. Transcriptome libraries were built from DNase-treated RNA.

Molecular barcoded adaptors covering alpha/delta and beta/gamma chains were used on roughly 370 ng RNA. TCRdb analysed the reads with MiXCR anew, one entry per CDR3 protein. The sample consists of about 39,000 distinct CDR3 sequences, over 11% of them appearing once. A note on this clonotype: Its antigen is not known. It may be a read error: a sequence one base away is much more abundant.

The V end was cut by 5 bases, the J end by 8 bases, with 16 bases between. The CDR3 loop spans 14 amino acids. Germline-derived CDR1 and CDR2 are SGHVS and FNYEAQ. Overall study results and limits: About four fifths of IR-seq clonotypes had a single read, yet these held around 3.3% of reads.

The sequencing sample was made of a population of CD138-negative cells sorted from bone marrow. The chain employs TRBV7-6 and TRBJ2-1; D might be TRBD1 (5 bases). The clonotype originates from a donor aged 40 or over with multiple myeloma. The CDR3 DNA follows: TGTGCCAGCAGCCCAAACACAGAACAGGATGAGCAGTTCTTC. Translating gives CASSPNTEQDEQFF.